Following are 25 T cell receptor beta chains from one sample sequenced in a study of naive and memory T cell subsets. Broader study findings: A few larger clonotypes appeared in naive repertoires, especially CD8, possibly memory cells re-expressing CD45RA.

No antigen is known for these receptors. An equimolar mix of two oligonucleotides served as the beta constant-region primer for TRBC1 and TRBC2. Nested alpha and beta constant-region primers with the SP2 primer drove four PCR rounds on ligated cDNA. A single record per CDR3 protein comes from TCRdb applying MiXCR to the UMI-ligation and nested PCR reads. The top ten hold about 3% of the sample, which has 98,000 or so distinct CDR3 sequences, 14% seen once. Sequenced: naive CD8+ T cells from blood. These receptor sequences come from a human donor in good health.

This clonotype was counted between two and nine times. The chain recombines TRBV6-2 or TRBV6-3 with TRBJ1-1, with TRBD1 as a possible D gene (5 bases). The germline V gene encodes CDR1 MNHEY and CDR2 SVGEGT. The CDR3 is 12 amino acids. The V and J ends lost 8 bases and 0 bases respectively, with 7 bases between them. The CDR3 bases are TGTGCCAGCCGACAGCTGAACACTGAAGCTTTCTTT. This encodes CASRQLNTEAFF.

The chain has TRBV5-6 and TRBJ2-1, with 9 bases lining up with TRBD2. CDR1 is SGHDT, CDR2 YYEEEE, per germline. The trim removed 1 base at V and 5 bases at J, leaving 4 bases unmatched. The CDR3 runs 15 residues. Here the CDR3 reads CASSLLAGEHNEQFF. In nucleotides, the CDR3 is TGTGCCAGCAGCTTGTTAGCGGGGGAACACAATGAGCAGTTCTTC.

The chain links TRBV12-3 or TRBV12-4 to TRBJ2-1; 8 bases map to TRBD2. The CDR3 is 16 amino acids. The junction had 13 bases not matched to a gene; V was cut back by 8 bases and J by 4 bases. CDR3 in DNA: TGTGCCAGCCGGGGATCCGGGAGGGCCGATTACAATGAGCAGTTCTTC. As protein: CASRGSGRADYNEQFF.

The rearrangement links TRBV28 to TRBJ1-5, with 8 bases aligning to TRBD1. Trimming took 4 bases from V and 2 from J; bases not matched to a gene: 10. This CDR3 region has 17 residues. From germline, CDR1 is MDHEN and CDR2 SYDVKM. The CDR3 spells CASSSPSGGIGNQPQHF. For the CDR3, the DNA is TGTGCCAGCAGTTCCCCTTCAGGGGGCATTGGCAATCAGCCCCAGCATTTT.

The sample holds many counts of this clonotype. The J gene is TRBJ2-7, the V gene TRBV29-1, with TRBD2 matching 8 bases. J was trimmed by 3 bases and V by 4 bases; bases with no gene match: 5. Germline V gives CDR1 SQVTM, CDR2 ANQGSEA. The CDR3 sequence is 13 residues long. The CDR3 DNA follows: TGCAGCGTTGTCGATGGGACTAGCTACGAGCAGTACTTC. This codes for CSVVDGTSYEQYF.

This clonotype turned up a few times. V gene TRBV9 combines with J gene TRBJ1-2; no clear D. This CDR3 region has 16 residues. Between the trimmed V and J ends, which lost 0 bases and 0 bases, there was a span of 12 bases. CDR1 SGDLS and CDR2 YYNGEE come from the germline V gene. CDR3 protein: CASSVDPGIANYGYTF. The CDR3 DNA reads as TGTGCCAGCAGCGTAGATCCGGGAATCGCTAACTATGGCTACACCTTC.

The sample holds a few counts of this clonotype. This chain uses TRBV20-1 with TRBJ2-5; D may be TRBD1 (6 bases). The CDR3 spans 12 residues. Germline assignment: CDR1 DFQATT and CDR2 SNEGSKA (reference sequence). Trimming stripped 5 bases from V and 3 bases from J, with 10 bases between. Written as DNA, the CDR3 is TGCAGTGCTCTTAGGACAGAAGAGACCCAGTACTTC. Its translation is CSALRTEETQYF.

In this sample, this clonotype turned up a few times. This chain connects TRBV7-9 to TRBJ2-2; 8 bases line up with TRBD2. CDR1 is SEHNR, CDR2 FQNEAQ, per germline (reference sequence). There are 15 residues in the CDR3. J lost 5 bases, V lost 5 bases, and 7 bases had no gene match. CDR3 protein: CASSDAGGRTGELFF. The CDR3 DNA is TGTGCCAGCAGCGACGCGGGGGGAAGAACCGGGGAGCTGTTTTTT.

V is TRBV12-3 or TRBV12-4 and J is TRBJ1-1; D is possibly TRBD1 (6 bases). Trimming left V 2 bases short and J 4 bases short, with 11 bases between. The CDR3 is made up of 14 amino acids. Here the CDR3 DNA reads TGTGCCAGCAGTTTATTAGCAGGGGTCACTGAAGCTTTCTTT. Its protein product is CASSLLAGVTEAFF.

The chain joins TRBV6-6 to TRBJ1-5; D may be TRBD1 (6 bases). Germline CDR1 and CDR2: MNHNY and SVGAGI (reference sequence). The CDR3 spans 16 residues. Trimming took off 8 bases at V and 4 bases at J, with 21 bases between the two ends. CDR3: CASFFIPGGPNQPQHF. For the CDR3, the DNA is TGTGCCAGCTTCTTTATTCCTGGGGGCCCTAATCAGCCCCAGCATTTT.

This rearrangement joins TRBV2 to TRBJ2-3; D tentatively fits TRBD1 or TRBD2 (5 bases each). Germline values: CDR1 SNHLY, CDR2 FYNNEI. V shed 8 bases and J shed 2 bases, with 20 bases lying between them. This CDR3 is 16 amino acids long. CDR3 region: CASGTIPGLHTDTQYF. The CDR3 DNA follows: TGTGCCAGCGGGACGATTCCGGGCCTTCACACAGATACGCAGTATTTT.

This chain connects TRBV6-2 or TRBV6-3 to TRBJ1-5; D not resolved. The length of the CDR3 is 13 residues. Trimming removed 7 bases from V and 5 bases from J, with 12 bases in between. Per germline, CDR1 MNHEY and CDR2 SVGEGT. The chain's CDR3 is CASTYIEDQPQHF. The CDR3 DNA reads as TGTGCCAGCACGTACATAGAAGATCAGCCCCAGCATTTT.

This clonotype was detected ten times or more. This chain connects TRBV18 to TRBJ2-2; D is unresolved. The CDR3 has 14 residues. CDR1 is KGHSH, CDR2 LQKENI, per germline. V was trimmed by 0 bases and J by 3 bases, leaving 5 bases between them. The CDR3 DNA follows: TGTGCCAGCTCACCACCGGTAGACACCGGGGAGCTGTTTTTT. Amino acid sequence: CASSPPVDTGELFF.

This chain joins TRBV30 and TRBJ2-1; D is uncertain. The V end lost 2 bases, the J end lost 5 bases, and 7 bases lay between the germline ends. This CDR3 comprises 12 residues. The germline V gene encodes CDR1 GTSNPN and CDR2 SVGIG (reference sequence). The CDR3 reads CAWSFPDNEQFF. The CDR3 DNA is TGTGCCTGGAGTTTTCCCGACAATGAGCAGTTCTTC.

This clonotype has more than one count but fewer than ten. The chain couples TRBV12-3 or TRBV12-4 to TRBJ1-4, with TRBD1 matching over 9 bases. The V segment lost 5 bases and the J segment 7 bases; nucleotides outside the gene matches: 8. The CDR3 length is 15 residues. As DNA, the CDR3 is TGTGCCAGCAGTCCTTCAGGGACAGGGATTGAAAAACTGTTTTTT. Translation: CASSPSGTGIEKLFF.

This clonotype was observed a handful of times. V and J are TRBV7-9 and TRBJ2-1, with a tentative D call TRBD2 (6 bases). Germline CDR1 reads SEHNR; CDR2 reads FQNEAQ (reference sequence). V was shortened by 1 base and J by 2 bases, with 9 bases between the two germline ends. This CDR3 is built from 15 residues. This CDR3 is CASSLGGEPYNEQFF. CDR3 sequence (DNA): TGTGCCAGCAGCTTAGGCGGGGAACCCTACAATGAGCAGTTCTTC. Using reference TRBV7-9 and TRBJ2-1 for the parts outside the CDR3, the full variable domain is DTGVSQNPRHKITKRGQNVTFRCDPISEHNRLYWYRQTLGQGPEFLTYFQNEAQLEKSRLLSDRFSAERPKGSFSTLEIQRTEQGDSAMYLCASSLGGEPYNEQFFGPGTRLTVL.

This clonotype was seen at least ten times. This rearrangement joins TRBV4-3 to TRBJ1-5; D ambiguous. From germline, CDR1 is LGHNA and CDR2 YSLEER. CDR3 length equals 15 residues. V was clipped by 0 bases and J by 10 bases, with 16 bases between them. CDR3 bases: TGCGCCAGCAGCCAAGATAGGGCCAGACTGGATCCCCAGCATTTT. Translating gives CASSQDRARLDPQHF.

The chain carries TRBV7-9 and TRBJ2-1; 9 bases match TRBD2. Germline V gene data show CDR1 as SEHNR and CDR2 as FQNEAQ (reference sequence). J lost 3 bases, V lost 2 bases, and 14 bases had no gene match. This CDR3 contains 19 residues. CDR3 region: CASSLTSHDSGSYYNEQFF. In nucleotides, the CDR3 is TGTGCCAGCAGCTTAACGTCGCATGATAGCGGGAGTTACTACAATGAGCAGTTCTTC.

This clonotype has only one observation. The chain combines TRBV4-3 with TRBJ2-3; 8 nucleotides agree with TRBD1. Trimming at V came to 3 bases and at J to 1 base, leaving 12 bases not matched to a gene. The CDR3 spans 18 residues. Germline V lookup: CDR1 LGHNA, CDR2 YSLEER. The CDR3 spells CASSHRAGGAGGTDTQYF. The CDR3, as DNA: TGCGCCAGCAGCCATAGGGCAGGGGGCGCGGGCGGCACAGATACGCAGTATTTT.

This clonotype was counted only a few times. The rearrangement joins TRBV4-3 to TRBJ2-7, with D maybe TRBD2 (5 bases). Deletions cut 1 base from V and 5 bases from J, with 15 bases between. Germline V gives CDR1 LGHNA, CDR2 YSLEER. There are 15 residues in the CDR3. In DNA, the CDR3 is TGCGCCAGCAGCCAAGGGGCCGGGGTGAGTCACGAGCAGTACTTC. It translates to CASSQGAGVSHEQYF.

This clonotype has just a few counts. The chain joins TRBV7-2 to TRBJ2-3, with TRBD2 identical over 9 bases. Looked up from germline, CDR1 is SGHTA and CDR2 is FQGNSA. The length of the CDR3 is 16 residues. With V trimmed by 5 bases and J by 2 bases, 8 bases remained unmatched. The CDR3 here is CASSPSAGGVTDTQYF. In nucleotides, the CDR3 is TGTGCCAGCAGCCCCTCAGCGGGAGGCGTCACAGATACGCAGTATTTT.

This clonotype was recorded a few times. Here the CDR3 DNA reads TGCGCCAGCAGCCAAGATAGGCGGGCTGACTACAATGAGCAGTTCTTC. It codes for CASSQDRRADYNEQFF. This chain links TRBV4-3 with TRBJ2-1, with a possible D match to TRBD2 (5 bases). CDR3 length equals 16 residues. The germline V and J ends were trimmed by 0 bases and 3 bases, with 12 bases remaining between them. Per the germline V gene, CDR1 is LGHNA and CDR2 is YSLEER.

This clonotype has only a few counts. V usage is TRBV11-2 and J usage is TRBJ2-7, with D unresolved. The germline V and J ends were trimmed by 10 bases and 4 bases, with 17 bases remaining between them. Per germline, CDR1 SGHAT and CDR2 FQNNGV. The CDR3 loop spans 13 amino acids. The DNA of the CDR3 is TGTGCCACCAGAGCCGCAGCGAGGTACGAGCAGTACTTC. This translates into CATRAAARYEQYF.

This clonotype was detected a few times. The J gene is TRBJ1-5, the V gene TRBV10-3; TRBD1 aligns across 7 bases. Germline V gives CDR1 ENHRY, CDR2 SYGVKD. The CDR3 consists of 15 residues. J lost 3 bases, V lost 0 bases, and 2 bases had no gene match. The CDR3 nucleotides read TGTGCCATCAGTGAGTCGACAGGGAACAATCAGCCCCAGCATTTT. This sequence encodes CAISESTGNNQPQHF.

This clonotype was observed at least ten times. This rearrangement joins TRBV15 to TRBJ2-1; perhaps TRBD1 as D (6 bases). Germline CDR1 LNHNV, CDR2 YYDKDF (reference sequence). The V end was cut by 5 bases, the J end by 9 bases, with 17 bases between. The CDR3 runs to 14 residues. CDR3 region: CATSAQGQRGEQFF. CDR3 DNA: TGTGCCACCAGCGCCCAAGGACAGAGGGGTGAGCAGTTCTTC. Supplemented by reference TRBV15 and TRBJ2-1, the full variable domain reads DAMVIQNPRYQVTQFGKPVTLSCSQTLNHNVMYWYQQKSSQAPKLLFHYYDKDFNNEADTPDNFQSRRPNTSFCFLDIRSPGLGDTAMYLCATSAQGQRGEQFFGPGTRLTVL.